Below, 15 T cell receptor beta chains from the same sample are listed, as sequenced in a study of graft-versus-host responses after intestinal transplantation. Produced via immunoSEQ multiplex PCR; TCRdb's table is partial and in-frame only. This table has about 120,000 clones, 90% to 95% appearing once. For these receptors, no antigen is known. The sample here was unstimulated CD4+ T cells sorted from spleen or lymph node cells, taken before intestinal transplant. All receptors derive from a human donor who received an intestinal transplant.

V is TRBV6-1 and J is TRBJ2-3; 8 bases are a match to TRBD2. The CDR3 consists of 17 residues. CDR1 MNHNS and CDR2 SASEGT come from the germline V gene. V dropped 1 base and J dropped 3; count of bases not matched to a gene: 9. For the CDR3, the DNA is TGTGCCAGCAGTGAAGGTCGGACTAGCCTTATTACAGATACGCAGTATTTT. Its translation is CASSEGRTSLITDTQYF.

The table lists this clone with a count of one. CDR3 protein: CASSPLAGIENEQFF. The CDR3 DNA sequence: TGCGCCAGCAGCCCACTAGCGGGAATAGAAAATGAGCAGTTCTTC. The chain employs TRBV4-1 and TRBJ2-1, with 10 bases matching TRBD2. Unmatched junction bases numbered 7, after V lost 4 bases and J lost 7 bases. CDR1 MGHRA and CDR2 YSYEKL come from the germline V gene. The CDR3 totals 15 residues.

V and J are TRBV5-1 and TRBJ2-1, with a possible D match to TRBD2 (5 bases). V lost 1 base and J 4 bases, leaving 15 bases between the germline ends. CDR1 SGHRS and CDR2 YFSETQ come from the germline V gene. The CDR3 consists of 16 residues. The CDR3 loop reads CASSLTTGSLYNEQFF. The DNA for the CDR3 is TGCGCCAGCAGCTTGACCACGGGGTCGCTTTACAATGAGCAGTTCTTC.

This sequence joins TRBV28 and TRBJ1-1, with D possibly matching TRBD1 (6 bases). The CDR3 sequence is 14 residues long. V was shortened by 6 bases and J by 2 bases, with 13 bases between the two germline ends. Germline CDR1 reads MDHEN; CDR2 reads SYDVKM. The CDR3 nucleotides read TGTGCCAGCAGCTTTGGGGGCCCTAACACTGAAGCTTTCTTT. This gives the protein CASSFGGPNTEAFF.

The CDR3 reads CASSLLGQGWEKLFF. In nucleotides, the CDR3 is TGCGCCAGCAGCTTGTTGGGGCAGGGTTGGGAAAAACTGTTTTTT. This chain connects TRBV5-1 to TRBJ1-4; TRBD1 is a possible D gene (5 bases). Trimming shortened V by 1 base and J by 8 bases, and 15 bases separated the two germline ends. This CDR3 has 15 residues. The germline CDR1 and CDR2 sequences are SGHRS and YFSETQ.

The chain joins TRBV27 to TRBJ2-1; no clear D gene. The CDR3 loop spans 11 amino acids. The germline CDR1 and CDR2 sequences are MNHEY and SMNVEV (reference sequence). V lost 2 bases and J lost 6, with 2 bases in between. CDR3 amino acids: CASSLRNEQFF. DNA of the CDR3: TGTGCCAGCAGTTTACGCAATGAGCAGTTCTTC.

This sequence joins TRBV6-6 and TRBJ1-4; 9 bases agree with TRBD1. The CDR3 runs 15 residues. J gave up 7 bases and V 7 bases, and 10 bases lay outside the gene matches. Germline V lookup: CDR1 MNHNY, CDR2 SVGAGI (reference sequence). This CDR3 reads CASKSQGAGGEKLFF. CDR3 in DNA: TGTGCCAGCAAGTCACAGGGGGCGGGGGGTGAAAAACTGTTTTTT.

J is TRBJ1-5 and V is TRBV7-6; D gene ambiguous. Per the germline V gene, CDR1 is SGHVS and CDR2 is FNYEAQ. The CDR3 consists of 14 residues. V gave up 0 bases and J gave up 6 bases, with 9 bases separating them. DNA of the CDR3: TGTGCCAGCAGCTTAGCGCCCCTATCTCAGCCCCAGCATTTT. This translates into CASSLAPLSQPQHF. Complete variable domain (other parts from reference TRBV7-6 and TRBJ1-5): GAGVSQSPRYKVTKRGQDVALRCDPISGHVSLYWYRQALGQGPEFLTYFNYEAQQDKSGLPNDRFSAERPEGSISTLTIQRTEQRDSAMYRCASSLAPLSQPQHFGDGTRLSIL.

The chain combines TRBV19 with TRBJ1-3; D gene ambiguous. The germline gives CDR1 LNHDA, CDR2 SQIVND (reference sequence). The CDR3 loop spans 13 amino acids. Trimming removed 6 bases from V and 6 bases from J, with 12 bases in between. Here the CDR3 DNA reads TGTGCCAGTAGCCACCTCGGGGAAAACACCATATATTTT. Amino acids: CASSHLGENTIYF.

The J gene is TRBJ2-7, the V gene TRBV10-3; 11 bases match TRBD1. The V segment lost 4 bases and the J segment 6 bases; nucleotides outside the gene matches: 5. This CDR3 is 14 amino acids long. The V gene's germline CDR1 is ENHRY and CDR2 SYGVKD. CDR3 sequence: CAISGKDRGPEQYF. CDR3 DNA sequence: TGTGCCATCAGTGGAAAGGACAGGGGGCCCGAGCAGTACTTC.

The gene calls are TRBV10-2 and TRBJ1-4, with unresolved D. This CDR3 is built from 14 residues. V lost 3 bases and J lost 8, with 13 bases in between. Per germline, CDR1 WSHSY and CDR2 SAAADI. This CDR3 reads CASSDEPTREKLFF. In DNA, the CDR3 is TGCGCCAGCAGTGATGAACCTACAAGGGAAAAACTGTTTTTT.

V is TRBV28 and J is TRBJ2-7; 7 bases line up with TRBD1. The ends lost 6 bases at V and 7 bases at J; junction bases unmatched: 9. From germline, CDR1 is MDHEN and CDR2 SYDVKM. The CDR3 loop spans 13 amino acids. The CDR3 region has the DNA TGTGCCAGCAGGGGGAGTAGGGGGCGGGAGCAGTACTTC. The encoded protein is CASRGSRGREQYF.

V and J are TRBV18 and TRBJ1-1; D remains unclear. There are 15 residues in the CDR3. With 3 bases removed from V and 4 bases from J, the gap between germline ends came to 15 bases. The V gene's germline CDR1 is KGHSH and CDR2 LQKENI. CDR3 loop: CASSPLAGVATEAFF. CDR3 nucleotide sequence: TGTGCCAGCTCACCGCTGGCAGGCGTGGCCACTGAAGCTTTCTTT.

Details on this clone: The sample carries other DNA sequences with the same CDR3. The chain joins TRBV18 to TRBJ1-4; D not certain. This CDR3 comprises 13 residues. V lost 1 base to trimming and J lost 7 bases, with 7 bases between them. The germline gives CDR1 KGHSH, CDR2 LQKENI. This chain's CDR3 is CASSPRGGEKLFF. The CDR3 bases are TGTGCCAGCTCACCACGGGGAGGTGAAAAACTGTTTTTT.

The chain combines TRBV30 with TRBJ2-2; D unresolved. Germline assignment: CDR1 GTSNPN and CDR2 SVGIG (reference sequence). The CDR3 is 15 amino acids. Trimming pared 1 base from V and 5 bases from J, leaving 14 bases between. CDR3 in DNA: TGTGCCTGGAGTGGGTGGGTGTCGATTACCGGGGAGCTGTTTTTT. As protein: CAWSGWVSITGELFF.